This entry lists 10 T cell receptor beta chains sequenced from one sample in a study of blood T cell repertoires in COVID-19. Sequencing was performed with immunoSEQ multiplex PCR; in TCRdb, only in-frame clones are kept and a portion is missing. In the table there are 200,000 to 250,000 clones, around nine tenths of which are singletons. The sequenced material came from peripheral blood. Source of these receptors: a woman aged 18-29 years who had recovered from COVID-19.

This clone has only one observation. V gene TRBV7-8 combines with J gene TRBJ2-7; 7 nucleotides agree with TRBD2. This CDR3 comprises 16 residues. CDR1 and CDR2 (germline): SGHVS, FQNEAQ. V gave up 4 bases and J gave up 2 bases; unmatched junction bases: 11. The CDR3 loop reads CASSYPGGLKAYEQYF. Written as DNA, the CDR3 is TGTGCCAGCAGCTATCCGGGAGGTTTAAAGGCCTACGAGCAGTACTTC.

The chain has TRBV29-1 and TRBJ2-5; D remains ambiguous. The germline V and J ends were trimmed by 8 bases and 4 bases, with 17 bases remaining between them. Germline V gene lookup returns CDR1 SQVTM and CDR2 ANQGSEA. The CDR3 extends over 13 amino acids. CDR3 residues: CSLIIRQRETQYF. The CDR3 DNA is TGCAGCCTAATTATCAGGCAGAGAGAGACCCAGTACTTC.

This clone showed up just once. V usage is TRBV7-2 and J usage is TRBJ2-7; D not resolved. The CDR3 is made up of 13 amino acids. Germline V gives CDR1 SGHTA, CDR2 FQGNSA. V was clipped by 0 bases and J by 5 bases, with 8 bases between them. The DNA for the CDR3 is TGTGCCAGCAGCTTAGCGATGGGCCACGAGCAGTACTTC. This codes for CASSLAMGHEQYF. The full variable domain, its missing parts supplied by reference TRBV7-2 and TRBJ2-7, is GAGVSQSPSNKVTEKGKDVELRCDPISGHTALYWYRQSLGQGLEFLIYFQGNSAPDKSGLPSDRFSAERTGGSVSTLTIQRTQQEDSAVYLCASSLAMGHEQYFGPGTRLTVT.

This chain joins TRBV15 and TRBJ1-1; tentative D call: TRBD1 (5 bases). CDR3 length equals 13 residues. Trimming took off 5 bases at V and 1 base at J, with 8 bases between the two ends. Germline V gives CDR1 LNHNV, CDR2 YYDKDF (reference sequence). CDR3 DNA: TGTGCCACCAGCCTTCAGGGGAACACTGAAGCTTTCTTT. Translated: CATSLQGNTEAFF.

The V gene is TRBV5-1, the J gene TRBJ1-1; 11 nucleotides agree with TRBD1. Germline V gene sequence: CDR1 SGHRS, CDR2 YFSETQ. The CDR3 loop spans 16 amino acids. Germline trimming cut 6 bases from V and 0 bases from J; bases unmatched to any gene: 7. The CDR3 nucleotides read TGCGCCAGCATCCCGGGGACAGGGGGTATGAACACTGAAGCTTTCTTT. Its translation: CASIPGTGGMNTEAFF.

This clone was observed a handful of times. The chain employs TRBV14 and TRBJ1-1; 10 nucleotides match TRBD1. J gave up 11 bases and V 4 bases, and 7 bases lay outside the gene matches. The CDR3 runs to 13 residues. CDR1 is SGHDN and CDR2 is FVKESK in the germline V gene. CDR3 sequence: CASSPGQGLLAFF. In nucleotides, the CDR3 is TGTGCCAGCAGCCCGGGACAGGGGTTATTGGCTTTCTTT.

The rearrangement joins TRBV5-1 to TRBJ2-6; 11 nucleotides line up with TRBD2. Trimming took 0 bases from V and 2 from J; bases not matched to a gene: 1. The germline CDR1 and CDR2 sequences are SGHRS and YFSETQ. This CDR3 spans 17 amino acids. The CDR3 spells CASSLVSGRAGANVLTF. The CDR3 nucleotides read TGCGCCAGCAGCTTGGTTAGCGGGAGGGCTGGGGCCAACGTCCTGACTTTC.

The chain recombines TRBV11-3 with TRBJ1-2; D uncertain. The CDR3 is 12 amino acids. Germline loops: CDR1 SGHNT, CDR2 YENEEA. V lost 6 bases and J lost 7, with 12 bases in between. The CDR3, as DNA: TGTGCCAGCAGGTGGGAGACGTTTGGCTACACCTTC. The encoded protein is CASRWETFGYTF.

The rearrangement uses TRBV10-1 and TRBJ2-7; unclear D gene. CDR1 WNHNN and CDR2 SYGVQD come from the germline V gene (reference sequence). This CDR3 contains 14 residues. Between the trimmed V and J ends, which lost 3 bases and 2 bases, there was a span of 11 bases. CDR3 residues: CASSESSLAYEQYF. The CDR3 region has the DNA TGCGCCAGCAGTGAATCCAGTCTAGCCTACGAGCAGTACTTC.

About this clone itself: This sample also contains other DNA sequences that code for the same CDR3. The gene calls are TRBV15 and TRBJ2-7; D is unclear. Germline CDR1 LNHNV, CDR2 YYDKDF (reference sequence). V dropped 5 bases and J dropped 2 bases, with 7 bases sitting between them. The length of the CDR3 is 12 residues. In DNA, the CDR3 is TGTGCCACCAGCCTAGGAACCTACGAGCAGTACTTC. Translating gives CATSLGTYEQYF.